These 4 T cell receptor beta chains share one sample of origin, sequenced in a study of radiotherapy plus CTLA-4 blockade in lung cancer. TCRdb keeps only in-frame clones here, not all; method: immunoSEQ multiplex PCR. The table records around 80,000 clones, roughly 74% of them present only once. The specimen was peripheral blood, collected from a patient treated with radiotherapy plus ipilimumab. The receptor source for this set is a human donor with non-small cell lung cancer whose response to radiotherapy plus ipilimumab could not be evaluated.

The chain couples TRBV6-1 to TRBJ2-1; a weak D match, TRBD2 (5 bases). This CDR3 is 15 amino acids long. CDR1 and CDR2 (germline): MNHNS, SASEGT. The V end was cut by 0 bases, the J end by 3 bases, with 9 bases between. CDR3 region: CASSEAGANYNEQFF. Written as DNA, the CDR3 is TGTGCCAGCAGTGAAGCGGGAGCGAACTACAATGAGCAGTTCTTC.

This chain links TRBV5-7 with TRBJ1-5; D is uncertain. TRBV5-7 is flagged as an ORF with uncertain function. V was cut by 3 bases and J by 4 bases, with 8 bases left in between. This CDR3 has 13 amino acids. This chain's CDR3 is CASSSIKNQPQHF. The CDR3, as DNA: TGTGCCAGCAGCTCTATCAAGAATCAGCCCCAGCATTTT.

The chain joins TRBV10-2 to TRBJ2-7; the D gene is possibly TRBD2 (5 bases). The V gene lost 1 base and the J gene lost 3 bases, with 10 bases spanning the gap. The CDR3 length is 14 residues. CDR1 and CDR2 (germline): WSHSY, SAAADI. DNA of the CDR3: TGCGCCAGCAGTGAGTACGGACTCTTCTACGAGCAGTACTTC. Encoded protein: CASSEYGLFYEQYF.

This clone was seen a handful of times. V gene TRBV7-2 combines with J gene TRBJ2-7, with TRBD1 as a possible D gene (6 bases). Germline CDR1 reads SGHTA; CDR2 reads FQGNSA. The CDR3 spans 13 residues. The ends were cut back, 5 bases at V and 3 bases at J, with 11 bases in the middle. The CDR3 loop is CASSRDNNYEQYF. Written as DNA, the CDR3 is TGTGCCAGCAGCCGGGACAATAACTACGAGCAGTACTTC.